Below, 12 T cell receptor beta chains from the same sample are listed, as sequenced in a study of long-term antiretroviral therapy in people with HIV. Sequencing used immunoSEQ v3.0 at survey level. Sequenced by immunoSEQ multiplex PCR; TCRdb stores in-frame clones only, minus some. Of tens of thousands of clones in the sample, about 80% were seen once. The source material was unsorted PBMCs, sampled 1.1 years before starting antiretroviral therapy. These receptors were taken from a middle-aged woman with HIV.

This clone was observed a handful of times. The V gene is TRBV2, the J gene TRBJ2-7; no clear D. Germline V gene lookup returns CDR1 SNHLY and CDR2 FYNNEI. V lost 0 bases, J lost 4 bases, and 4 bases lay in between. This CDR3 is 12 amino acids long. CDR3 region: CASSEAGYEQYF. The CDR3 DNA sequence: TGTGCCAGCAGTGAAGCCGGATACGAGCAGTACTTC.

Here the CDR3 reads CASEEGGGNTEAFF. DNA for the CDR3: TGTGCCTCTGAAGAGGGGGGTGGCAACACTGAAGCTTTCTTT. The V call is TRBV7-9, the J call TRBJ1-1; the D gene is possibly TRBD1 (6 bases). The CDR3 loop spans 14 amino acids. The germline gives CDR1 SEHNR, CDR2 FQNEAQ (reference sequence). Trimming shortened V by 11 bases and J by 2 bases, and 18 bases separated the two germline ends.

A few counts support this clone. This chain joins TRBV12-5 and TRBJ1-3; TRBD1 is a possible D gene (5 bases). V was pared by 1 base and J by 4 bases, with 8 bases between. Germline V gene sequence: CDR1 LGHNT, CDR2 FRNRAP. The CDR3 totals 14 residues. This chain's CDR3 is CASGLAGFGNTIYF. The CDR3 region has the DNA TGTGCTAGTGGTTTGGCAGGGTTCGGAAACACCATATATTTT.

V gene TRBV9 combines with J gene TRBJ1-1; D is possibly TRBD1 (6 bases). CDR3 size: 16 residues. Trimming took 0 bases from V and 3 from J, leaving 15 bases between them. CDR1 SGDLS and CDR2 YYNGEE come from the germline V gene. CDR3 amino acids: CASSVGSGARDTEAFF. Written as DNA, the CDR3 is TGTGCCAGCAGCGTAGGGTCAGGGGCGAGGGACACTGAAGCTTTCTTT.

V usage is TRBV11-2 and J usage is TRBJ1-4; 8 bases fit TRBD1. V lost 1 base and J lost 4; bases outside the gene matches: 14. The length of the CDR3 is 19 residues. Germline lookup yields CDR1 SGHAT and CDR2 FQNNGV. CDR3 protein: CASSLVAYSGQGLNEKLFF. The DNA for the CDR3 is TGTGCCAGCAGCTTAGTAGCTTACTCCGGACAGGGCCTTAATGAAAAACTGTTTTTT.

The chain recombines TRBV11-3 with TRBJ2-3; D not resolved. V was shortened by 3 bases and J by 2 bases, with 18 bases between the two germline ends. Germline V gene sequence: CDR1 SGHNT, CDR2 YENEEA. The CDR3 is made up of 17 amino acids. CDR3 region: CASSLGTTPENTDTQYF. Written as DNA, the CDR3 is TGTGCCAGCAGCTTGGGAACTACCCCGGAAAACACAGATACGCAGTATTTT.

This clone qualifies as medium-sized (0.01 to 0.1%). This rearrangement joins TRBV18 to TRBJ1-1, with D possibly matching TRBD1 (5 bases). The CDR3 totals 12 residues. Trimming pared 2 bases from V and 14 bases from J, leaving 15 bases between. The germline V gene encodes CDR1 KGHSH and CDR2 LQKENI. CDR3 in DNA: TGTGCCAGCTCACCAGGGACGGGGCGCGGGTTCTTT. It is translated as CASSPGTGRGFF.

The chain employs TRBV7-2 and TRBJ2-7, with TRBD2 matching 9 bases. This CDR3 comprises 14 residues. The V and J ends lost 2 bases and 2 bases, in that order; junction bases with no gene match: 1. Germline V gene data show CDR1 as SGHTA and CDR2 as FQGNSA. The CDR3 coding sequence is TGTGCCAGCAGCTTAATAGCGGGGGCCTACGAGCAGTACTTC. This translates into CASSLIAGAYEQYF.

J is TRBJ1-1 and V is TRBV7-2; D call uncertain. Germline CDR1 is SGHTA and CDR2 is FQGNSA. Trimming removed 3 bases from V and 3 bases from J, with 14 bases in between. The CDR3 totals 15 residues. CDR3 sequence (DNA): TGTGCCAGCAGCTTGCCACCGGGATTTCACACTGAAGCTTTCTTT. Its protein product is CASSLPPGFHTEAFF.

The J gene is TRBJ2-3, the V gene TRBV5-1; 11 bases agree with TRBD1. The CDR3 loop spans 16 amino acids. CDR1 is SGHRS and CDR2 is YFSETQ in the germline V gene. J lost 5 bases, V lost 4 bases, and 9 bases had no gene match. CDR3 loop: CASSPRPGQGGDTQYF. CDR3 nucleotide sequence: TGCGCCAGCAGCCCCAGGCCGGGACAGGGGGGAGATACGCAGTATTTT.

The genes are TRBV29-1 and TRBJ1-1; no firm D call. Trimming removed 6 bases at V and 0 bases at J, with 11 bases between. From germline, CDR1 is SQVTM and CDR2 ANQGSEA. The CDR3 runs to 13 residues. The CDR3 reads CSVRTGMNTEAFF. Written as DNA, the CDR3 is TGCAGCGTCCGGACGGGCATGAACACTGAAGCTTTCTTT. The variable domain in full, completed from reference TRBV29-1 and TRBJ1-1, reads SAVISQKPSRDICQRGTSLTIQCQVDSQVTMMFWYRQQPGQSLTLIATANQGSEATYESGFVIDKFPISRPNLTFSTLTVSNMSPEDSSIYLCSVRTGMNTEAFFGQGTRLTVV.

The rearrangement links TRBV7-9 to TRBJ2-3; 8 bases fit TRBD1. Germline assignment: CDR1 SEHNR and CDR2 FQNEAQ (reference sequence). The junction had 5 bases not matched to a gene; V was cut back by 5 bases and J by 1 base. The CDR3 has 15 amino acids. CDR3 amino acids: CASSRPGQGTDTQYF. The CDR3, as DNA: TGTGCCAGCAGCCGACCGGGACAGGGCACAGATACGCAGTATTTT.